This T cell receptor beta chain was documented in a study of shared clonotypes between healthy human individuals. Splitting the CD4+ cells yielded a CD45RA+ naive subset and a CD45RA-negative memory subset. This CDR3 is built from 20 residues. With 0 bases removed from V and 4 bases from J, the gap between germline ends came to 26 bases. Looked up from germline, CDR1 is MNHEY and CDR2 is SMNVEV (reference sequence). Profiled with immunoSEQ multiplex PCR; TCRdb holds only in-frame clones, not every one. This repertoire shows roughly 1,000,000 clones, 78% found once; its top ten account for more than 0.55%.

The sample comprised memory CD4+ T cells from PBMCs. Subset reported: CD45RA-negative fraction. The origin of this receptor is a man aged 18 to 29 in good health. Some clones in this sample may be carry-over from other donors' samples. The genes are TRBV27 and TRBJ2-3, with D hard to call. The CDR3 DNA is TGTGCCAGCAGTTTATCCTATTTTAGTACTACAAAAACCCCGCCAGATACGCAGTATTTT. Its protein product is CASSLSYFSTTKTPPDTQYF.